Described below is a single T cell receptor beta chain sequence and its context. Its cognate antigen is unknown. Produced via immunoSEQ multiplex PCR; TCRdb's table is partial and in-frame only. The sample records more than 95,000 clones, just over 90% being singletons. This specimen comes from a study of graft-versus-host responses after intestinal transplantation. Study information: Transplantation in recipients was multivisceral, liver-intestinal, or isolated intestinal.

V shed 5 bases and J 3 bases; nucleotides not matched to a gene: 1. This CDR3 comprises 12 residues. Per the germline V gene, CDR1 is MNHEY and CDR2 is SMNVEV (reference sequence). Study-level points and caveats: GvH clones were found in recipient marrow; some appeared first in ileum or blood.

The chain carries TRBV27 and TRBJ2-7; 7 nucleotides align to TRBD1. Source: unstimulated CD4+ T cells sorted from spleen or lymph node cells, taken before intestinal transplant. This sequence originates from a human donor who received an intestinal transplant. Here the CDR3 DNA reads TGTGCCAGCAGTCCAGGGGGCTACGAGCAGTACTTC. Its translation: CASSPGGYEQYF.